The 29 T cell receptor beta chains presented below share a single source sample, sequenced in a study of Ad26.COV2.S vaccination and SARS-CoV-2 variants. As to treatment: 19 received Ad26.COV2.S at low or high dose, single or two shots; about 5 received placebo; per-sample allocation not given. Specimen acquisition occurred on day 63 following the initial vaccine or placebo injection. Produced via immunoSEQ multiplex PCR; TCRdb's table is partial and in-frame only. The sample shows around 400,000 clones, approximately 90% of them seen only once. The sequences come from peripheral blood, collected in a trial of Ad26.COV2.S vaccine versus placebo. These receptors originate from a person aged 18-65 years who received the Ad26.COV2.S COVID-19 vaccine or a placebo.

CDR3 in DNA: TGTGCCAGCAGCCAAGGGACTAGCGGCACCGGGGAGCTGTTTTTT. Protein product: CASSQGTSGTGELFF. The rearrangement uses TRBV5-4 and TRBJ2-2, with 11 nucleotides matching TRBD2. Per the germline V gene, CDR1 is SGHNT and CDR2 is YYREEE (reference sequence). The CDR3 is 15 residues long. V lost 4 bases and J lost 4; bases outside the gene matches: 3.

This chain links TRBV13 with TRBJ2-7; D is ambiguous. The CDR3 is made up of 13 amino acids. V lost 3 bases to trimming and J lost 2 bases, with 8 bases between them. Germline lookup yields CDR1 PRHDT and CDR2 FYEKMQ (reference sequence). The CDR3 protein is CASSFEETYEQYF. The CDR3 DNA is TGTGCCAGCAGCTTTGAGGAGACCTACGAGCAGTACTTC. Looking up the rest from reference TRBV13 and TRBJ2-7 gives the full variable domain: AAGVIQSPRHLIKEKRETATLKCYPIPRHDTVYWYQQGPGQDPQFLISFYEKMQSDKGSIPDRFSAQQFSDYHSELNMSSLELGDSALYFCASSFEETYEQYFGPGTRLTVT.

V is TRBV15 and J is TRBJ2-1; D call uncertain. Germline-derived CDR1 and CDR2 are LNHNV and YYDKDF (reference sequence). V gave up 0 bases and J gave up 5 bases, with 5 bases separating them. This CDR3 is 13 amino acids long. The CDR3 region has the DNA TGTGCCACCAGCAGAGATCTCAACAATGAGCAGTTCTTC. Translated, it gives CATSRDLNNEQFF.

This clone was counted once. The rearrangement joins TRBV9 to TRBJ1-2; 9 nucleotides match TRBD1. In germline, CDR1 is SGDLS, CDR2 YYNGEE. Germline trimming cut 4 bases from V and 4 bases from J; bases unmatched to any gene: 11. The CDR3 has 16 residues. The CDR3 sequence is CASSPTGQGTGYGYTF. CDR3 bases: TGTGCCAGCAGCCCAACGGGACAGGGTACCGGCTATGGCTACACCTTC.

This clone has more than one count but fewer than ten. V is TRBV2 and J is TRBJ1-6; 9 bases line up with TRBD1. Per the germline V gene, CDR1 is SNHLY and CDR2 is FYNNEI. The CDR3 is 14 amino acids. V dropped 8 bases and J dropped 6; count of bases not matched to a gene: 5. The DNA of the CDR3 is TGTGCCAGCGCCCGGACAGGGGTTAATTCACCCCTCCACTTT. Translated: CASARTGVNSPLHF.

Comment on this clone: The sample holds other DNA sequences that translate to the same CDR3. The chain links TRBV29-1 to TRBJ2-4; no firm D call. The CDR3 has 12 residues. Trimming cost V 4 bases and J 0 bases, with 4 bases left between them. The germline V gene has CDR1 SQVTM and CDR2 ANQGSEA. CDR3 loop: CSVALAKNIQYF. The CDR3 coding sequence is TGCAGCGTTGCCCTAGCCAAAAACATTCAGTACTTC. Variable domain in full (rest from reference TRBV29-1 and TRBJ2-4): SAVISQKPSRDICQRGTSLTIQCQVDSQVTMMFWYRQQPGQSLTLIATANQGSEATYESGFVIDKFPISRPNLTFSTLTVSNMSPEDSSIYLCSVALAKNIQYFGAGTRLSVL.

This clone was counted between two and nine times. The V gene is TRBV7-3, the J gene TRBJ2-1; TRBD2 matches 10 bases. Per germline, CDR1 SGHTA and CDR2 FQGTGA. This CDR3 spans 17 amino acids. V lost 5 bases and J lost 8; bases outside the gene matches: 15. CDR3 protein: CASSPTGLAGASDEQFF. CDR3 nucleotides: TGTGCCAGCAGCCCCACGGGTCTAGCGGGAGCATCGGATGAGCAGTTCTTC.

The rearrangement joins TRBV27 to TRBJ1-1, with D perhaps matching TRBD1 (5 bases). Trimming stripped 5 bases from V and 5 bases from J, with 18 bases between. The length of the CDR3 is 15 residues. In germline, CDR1 is MNHEY, CDR2 SMNVEV (reference sequence). CDR3 in DNA: TGTGCCAGCAGTATAAGACTCCCAAGGGGTACTGAAGCTTTCTTT. Translating gives CASSIRLPRGTEAFF.

V usage is TRBV3-1 (or the pseudogene TRBV3-2) and J usage is TRBJ2-1, with D tentatively TRBD2 (5 bases). This CDR3 comprises 15 residues. From germline, CDR1 is LGHDT and CDR2 YNNKEL (reference sequence). Trimming took 1 base from V and 4 from J, leaving 11 bases between them. The CDR3 bases are TGTGCCAGCAGCCAAGCGGGGTGGGGATACAATGAGCAGTTCTTC. Residues: CASSQAGWGYNEQFF.

The J gene is TRBJ1-2, the V gene TRBV5-1; D is unresolved. Trimming took 0 bases from V and 1 from J, leaving 13 bases between them. This CDR3 has 16 amino acids. Germline CDR1 and CDR2: SGHRS and YFSETQ. This CDR3 reads CASSLVESGRNYGYTF. DNA for the CDR3: TGCGCCAGCAGCTTGGTAGAATCAGGACGTAACTATGGCTACACCTTC.

This clone was detected only once. The genes are TRBV6-6 and TRBJ2-7; 9 bases are a match to TRBD1. The CDR3 consists of 13 residues. CDR1 and CDR2 (germline): MNHNY, SVGAGI (reference sequence). V shed 8 bases and J 4 bases; nucleotides not matched to a gene: 6. The CDR3 loop is CASRDGTGYEQYF. CDR3 nucleotide sequence: TGTGCCAGCCGAGATGGGACAGGGTACGAGCAGTACTTC.

J is TRBJ2-7 and V is TRBV6-1; D is unclear. CDR1 MNHNS and CDR2 SASEGT come from the germline V gene. The CDR3 totals 13 residues. Trimming left V 1 base short and J 3 bases short, with 7 bases between. CDR3 DNA: TGTGCCAGCAGTGAAGGTGCCCTCTACGAGCAGTACTTC. It codes for CASSEGALYEQYF.

The chain is built from TRBV9 and TRBJ1-1, with 7 positions matching TRBD1. From germline, CDR1 is SGDLS and CDR2 YYNGEE. V trimming: 4 bases; J trimming: 6 bases; junction bases outside the gene matches: 12. The CDR3 runs to 15 residues. The CDR3 protein is CASSPQLDRAPEAFF. DNA of the CDR3: TGTGCCAGCAGCCCCCAACTCGACAGGGCACCTGAAGCTTTCTTT.

V gene TRBV19 combines with J gene TRBJ2-3, with D tentatively TRBD1 or TRBD2 (5 bases each). The V and J ends lost 5 bases and 2 bases respectively, with 11 bases between them. Looked up from germline, CDR1 is LNHDA and CDR2 is SQIVND (reference sequence). This CDR3 has 14 amino acids. The CDR3 sequence is CASSSGQDTDTQYF. As DNA, the CDR3 is TGTGCCAGTAGTTCGGGGCAGGACACAGATACGCAGTATTTT.

The chain employs TRBV9 and TRBJ2-7; TRBD1 matches 12 bases. CDR1 and CDR2 (germline): SGDLS, YYNGEE. J was trimmed by 5 bases and V by 0 bases; bases with no gene match: 6. This CDR3 is built from 16 residues. CDR3 bases: TGTGCCAGCAGCGTAGACCCCGGGACAGGGGGCCACGAGCAGTACTTC. This codes for CASSVDPGTGGHEQYF.

This clone was recorded only once. The J gene is TRBJ2-7, the V gene TRBV5-5; 7 bases agree with TRBD1. J gave up 4 bases and V 0 bases, and 4 bases lay outside the gene matches. This CDR3 contains 14 residues. From germline, CDR1 is SGHKS and CDR2 YYEKEE (reference sequence). Here the CDR3 reads CASSLARQGYEQYF. Here the CDR3 DNA reads TGTGCCAGCAGCTTGGCCCGACAGGGATACGAGCAGTACTTC. The complete variable domain, with remaining parts taken from reference TRBV5-5 and TRBJ2-7, reads DAGVTQSPTHLIKTRGQQVTLRCSPISGHKSVSWYQQVLGQGPQFIFQYYEKEERGRGNFPDRFSARQFPNYSSELNVNALLLGDSALYLCASSLARQGYEQYFGPGTRLTVT.

The chain employs TRBV28 and TRBJ2-7, with a possible D match to TRBD1 (6 bases). Trimming stripped 10 bases from V and 0 bases from J, with 19 bases between. This CDR3 has 15 residues. Per germline, CDR1 MDHEN and CDR2 SYDVKM. CDR3 protein: CATSPAGVSSYEQYF. The DNA for the CDR3 is TGTGCCACTTCTCCGGCAGGGGTTTCCTCCTACGAGCAGTACTTC.

Of note for this clone: Other nucleotide sequences from this sample produce the same CDR3. The CDR3, as DNA: TGTGCCAGTCGGGCCCCCGGCGGAACCGGGGAGCTGTTTTTT. Its translation: CASRAPGGTGELFF. The chain uses TRBV6-5 and TRBJ2-2; D not certain. Trimming removed 9 bases at V and 5 bases at J, with 16 bases between. Germline lookup yields CDR1 MNHEY and CDR2 SVGAGI. This CDR3 has 14 amino acids.

The V gene is TRBV7-8, the J gene TRBJ1-1; no clear D gene. V gave up 6 bases and J gave up 5 bases, with 19 bases separating them. Germline V lookup: CDR1 SGHVS, CDR2 FQNEAQ. The CDR3 consists of 15 residues. The CDR3 nucleotides are TGTGCCAGCAGATCTAGCTGGATGTCACGGACTGAAGCTTTCTTT. This gives the protein CASRSSWMSRTEAFF.

The chain couples TRBV25-1 to TRBJ2-2; 7 bases are shared with TRBD1. This CDR3 has 16 amino acids. The V segment lost 5 bases and the J segment 6 bases; nucleotides outside the gene matches: 12. CDR1 and CDR2 (germline): MGHDK, SYGVNS. CDR3 loop: CASSPGGALGAGELFF. CDR3 nucleotide sequence: TGTGCCAGCAGTCCAGGGGGAGCCTTGGGAGCCGGGGAGCTGTTTTTT.

In its sample, this clone was seen once. CDR3 sequence reads: CASSLEAFTDTQYF. Written as DNA, the CDR3 is TGTGCCAGCAGCCTAGAGGCCTTTACAGATACGCAGTATTTT. The chain employs TRBV7-9 and TRBJ2-3; D remains unclear. Per germline, CDR1 SEHNR and CDR2 FQNEAQ (reference sequence). Trimming removed 5 bases at V and 3 bases at J, with 12 bases between. The CDR3 spans 14 residues.

The chain carries TRBV10-3 and TRBJ2-5; tentative D call: TRBD1 (6 bases). This CDR3 is built from 14 residues. Germline values: CDR1 ENHRY, CDR2 SYGVKD. The V and J ends lost 10 bases and 1 base respectively, with 16 bases between them. CDR3 sequence: CASTGYPFQETQYF. The CDR3 DNA sequence: TGTGCCAGCACAGGGTACCCCTTCCAAGAGACCCAGTACTTC.

The chain is built from TRBV12-3 or TRBV12-4 and TRBJ2-2; D unclear. V was shortened by 6 bases and J by 4 bases, with 9 bases between the two germline ends. The CDR3 totals 13 residues. CDR3 loop: CASRPYGTGELFF. The CDR3, as DNA: TGTGCCAGCAGGCCATACGGCACCGGGGAGCTGTTTTTT.

The CDR3 bases are TGTGCCAGCAGCAGCACCGGGACACGCACAGATACGCAGTATTTT. It translates to CASSSTGTRTDTQYF. V is TRBV3-1 (or the pseudogene TRBV3-2) and J is TRBJ2-3, with TRBD1 as a possible D gene (6 bases). CDR1 LGHDT and CDR2 YNNKEL come from the germline V gene (reference sequence). The V gene lost 5 bases and the J gene lost 1 base, with 13 bases spanning the gap. The CDR3 covers 15 residues.

The chain carries TRBV2 and TRBJ2-5; 9 nucleotides align to TRBD2. The germline V gene encodes CDR1 SNHLY and CDR2 FYNNEI. Losses at the gene ends were 6 bases for V and 4 bases for J; bases not matched to a gene: 6. This CDR3 region has 14 residues. CDR3 residues: CASSLLAGGETQYF. CDR3 bases: TGTGCCAGCAGCTTACTAGCGGGTGGAGAGACCCAGTACTTC.

The rearrangement joins TRBV27 to TRBJ1-5; D ambiguous. This CDR3 spans 13 amino acids. The germline V gene has CDR1 MNHEY and CDR2 SMNVEV (reference sequence). Trimming cost V 7 bases and J 4 bases, with 11 bases left between them. The CDR3 spells CASMLRWNQPQHF. The CDR3 coding sequence is TGTGCCAGCATGTTGCGTTGGAATCAGCCCCAGCATTTT.

The V and J genes are TRBV5-1 and TRBJ2-1; D remains ambiguous. Germline-derived CDR1 and CDR2 are SGHRS and YFSETQ. The CDR3 has 15 amino acids. V was shortened by 2 bases and J by 7 bases, with 16 bases between the two germline ends. The CDR3 DNA reads as TGCGCCAGCAGCTTCGACACCGGCGATGGGAATGAGCAGTTCTTC. Amino acids: CASSFDTGDGNEQFF.

The J gene is TRBJ2-1, the V gene TRBV28; 9 bases line up with TRBD1. V was pared by 5 bases and J by 4 bases, with 3 bases of the junction left unmatched. This CDR3 comprises 14 residues. Germline CDR1 and CDR2: MDHEN and SYDVKM. The CDR3 loop is CASSGGTGYNEQFF. CDR3 DNA: TGTGCCAGCAGTGGCGGGACAGGGTACAATGAGCAGTTCTTC.

The CDR3 loop is CAWRDPSFGNQPQHF. In nucleotides, the CDR3 is TGTGCCTGGAGAGACCCTTCTTTTGGCAATCAGCCCCAGCATTTT. V gene TRBV30 combines with J gene TRBJ1-5, with unresolved D. The CDR3 covers 15 residues. The germline V gene has CDR1 GTSNPN and CDR2 SVGIG (reference sequence). Trimming removed 3 bases at V and 2 bases at J, with 14 bases between.